The next 31 T cell receptor beta chains were all read from a single sample in a study of breast tumors, draining lymph nodes, adjacent tissues. TCRdb re-called the multiplex PCR reads through MiXCR, storing one row per CDR3 protein. The sample gives fewer than 250,000 distinct CDR3 sequences, approximately 30% of which show up once; roughly 1.5% is in the top ten. Samples came from axillary lymph nodes draining the breast cancer. Sequencing was done on a sample of axillary lymph node tissue. All receptors derive from a female donor with breast cancer. Some clones in this sample may be carry-over from other donors' samples.

With regard to this clonotype: Just one base apart from a much larger clone, this may be a read error. The conserved phenylalanine or tryptophan normally closing the CDR3 is absent here, so this likely arose from a read error. J is TRBJ1-2 and V is TRBV27; D is possibly TRBD1 (5 bases). CDR1 is MNHEY and CDR2 is SMNVEV in the germline V gene (reference sequence). V lost 8 bases and J lost 4, with 17 bases in between. The CDR3 extends over 14 amino acids. The CDR3 here is CASSNGGGIYGYTL. CDR3 in DNA: TGTGCCAGCTCAAATGGGGGGGGAATCTATGGCTACACCCTC.

Worth noting for this clonotype: The conserved phenylalanine or tryptophan is not found at the CDR3 terminus, so this likely reflects a read error. The chain carries TRBV6-2 or TRBV6-3 and TRBJ2-7; 7 bases match TRBD2. V was pared by 2 bases and J by 3 bases, with 4 bases of the junction left unmatched. CDR1 is MNHEY and CDR2 is SVGEGT in the germline V gene. This CDR3 spans 14 amino acids. The CDR3 DNA reads TGTGCCAGCAGTTACGCCGGGGGGATCTACGAGCAGTACCTC. Amino acids: CASSYAGGIYEQYL.

This clonotype occurred a few times. A much larger clone sits a single nucleotide away, making a read error possible. This chain uses TRBV7-3 with TRBJ2-2, with D perhaps TRBD1 or TRBD2 (6 bases each). The CDR3 is 15 residues long. V was pared by 8 bases and J by 5 bases, with 18 bases between. In germline, CDR1 is SGHTA, CDR2 FQGTGA. The DNA of the CDR3 is TGTGCCAGCGGCCCCCGTGGGGGGCAGACCGGGGAGCTGTTTTTT. It specifies CASGPRGGQTGELFF.

In this sample, this clonotype turned up many times. The CDR3 nucleotides read TGCAGCGTTGTTCAGTCTGGGGCCAACGTCCTGACTTTC. This gives the protein CSVVQSGANVLTF. This sequence joins TRBV29-1 and TRBJ2-6; the D is unclear. Germline assignment: CDR1 SQVTM and CDR2 ANQGSEA. Trimming pared 4 bases from V and 1 base from J, leaving 5 bases between. The length of the CDR3 is 13 residues.

This clonotype appeared many times. This chain links TRBV30 with TRBJ2-7; D remains unclear. There are 14 residues in the CDR3. V was pared by 3 bases and J by 2 bases, with 14 bases between. The V gene's germline CDR1 is GTSNPN and CDR2 SVGIG (reference sequence). CDR3 sequence reads: CAWRGSGTTYEQYF. In nucleotides, the CDR3 is TGTGCCTGGAGAGGTTCGGGCACAACCTACGAGCAGTACTTC.

This clonotype has a handful of counts. A single base separates this from a much larger clone, so it may be a read error. Given the absence of the conserved phenylalanine or tryptophan at the CDR3 end, a read error is likely. V gene TRBV7-9 combines with J gene TRBJ2-5, with D perhaps assigned TRBD1 or TRBD2 (5 bases each). V lost 5 bases, J lost 4 bases, and 14 bases lay in between. Germline lookup yields CDR1 SEHNR and CDR2 FQNEAQ (reference sequence). The CDR3 length is 14 residues. The CDR3 reads CASSRGQGSETQYL. The CDR3 coding sequence is TGTGCCAGCAGCCGAGGGCAGGGATCAGAGACCCAGTACCTC.

The rearrangement links TRBV6-6 to TRBJ1-2; D not certain. This CDR3 is built from 12 residues. V was cut by 2 bases and J by 7 bases, with 8 bases left in between. Germline V gene lookup returns CDR1 MNHNY and CDR2 SVGAGI (reference sequence). Here the CDR3 DNA reads TGTGCCAGCAGTTACAGGACGATTGGCTACACCTTC. Protein: CASSYRTIGYTF.

As regards this clonotype: The CDR3 does not close with the conserved phenylalanine or tryptophan, likely indicating a read error. In nucleotides, the CDR3 is TGTGCCAGCAGATTGACCGGCGGTAATTCACCCCTCCACCTT. Its translation is CASRLTGGNSPLHL. V gene TRBV12-3 or TRBV12-4 combines with J gene TRBJ1-6; no clear D. V lost 6 bases, J lost 6 bases, and 12 bases lay in between. CDR3 length equals 14 residues.

The sample holds many counts of this clonotype. The chain links TRBV11-2 to TRBJ1-4; 8 bases match TRBD1. Germline CDR1 reads SGHAT; CDR2 reads FQNNGV. With V trimmed by 5 bases and J by 7 bases, 6 bases remained unmatched. The length of the CDR3 is 14 residues. The CDR3 loop reads CASSLGTGREKLFF. The CDR3, as DNA: TGTGCCAGCAGCCTCGGGACAGGTCGTGAAAAACTGTTTTTT.

In its sample, this clonotype was seen a few times. The V gene is TRBV11-2, the J gene TRBJ1-1, with 9 bases that match TRBD1. CDR3 length: 20 amino acids. Germline CDR1 reads SGHAT; CDR2 reads FQNNGV. The trim removed 5 bases at V and 3 bases at J, leaving 22 bases unmatched. DNA of the CDR3: TGTGCCAGCAGCCCCGGGACAGGGAGAATATTTAGTAGTCCGGACACTGAAGCTTTCTTT. Translating it yields CASSPGTGRIFSSPDTEAFF. Drawing the rest from reference TRBV11-2 and TRBJ1-1, the complete variable domain is EAGVAQSPRYKIIEKRQSVAFWCNPISGHATLYWYQQILGQGPKLLIQFQNNGVVDDSQLPKDRFSAERLKGVDSTLKIQPAKLEDSAVYLCASSPGTGRIFSSPDTEAFFGQGTRLTVV.

This clonotype was recorded many times. The rearrangement joins TRBV30 to TRBJ1-5; a possible D gene is TRBD1 (6 bases). The V gene's germline CDR1 is GTSNPN and CDR2 SVGIG (reference sequence). V lost 2 bases and J lost 2, with 7 bases in between. The CDR3 consists of 13 residues. Written as DNA, the CDR3 is TGTGCCTGGAGTCCAGGGGGCAATCAGCCCCAGCATTTT. Translated: CAWSPGGNQPQHF.

V usage is TRBV10-3 and J usage is TRBJ2-3; tentatively, D is TRBD2 (6 bases). The CDR3 is made up of 15 amino acids. In germline, CDR1 is ENHRY, CDR2 SYGVKD. V was shortened by 5 bases and J by 2 bases, with 14 bases between the two germline ends. CDR3 nucleotide sequence: TGTGCCATCAGTCTCCGGGAGCCATACACAGATACGCAGTATTTT. It is translated as CAISLREPYTDTQYF.

This clonotype has at least ten counts. The J gene is TRBJ2-3, the V gene TRBV11-3, with no clear D. The CDR3 runs to 13 residues. Germline CDR1 is SGHNT and CDR2 is YENEEA. V gave up 2 bases and J gave up 7 bases, with 10 bases separating them. The DNA of the CDR3 is TGTGCCAGCAGCTTAACGATGGGAAATACGCAGTATTTT. Amino acids: CASSLTMGNTQYF.

This clonotype was seen repeatedly, ten times or more. This CDR3 is CASTLRWGARYNSPLHF. The DNA of the CDR3 is TGTGCCAGCACCCTACGGTGGGGTGCCCGGTATAATTCACCCCTCCACTTT. This chain links TRBV6-5 with TRBJ1-6; no definite D call. The CDR3 is made up of 17 amino acids. The germline V gene has CDR1 MNHEY and CDR2 SVGAGI. The V and J ends lost 7 bases and 4 bases respectively, with 20 bases between them.

This clonotype has at least ten counts. DNA of the CDR3: TGCAGTGCTAGAGCCCGTGGGGGAACAGGGTACCAGCCCCAGCATTTT. Its translation is CSARARGGTGYQPQHF. The chain is built from TRBV20-1 and TRBJ1-5, with TRBD1 as a possible D gene (6 bases). Between the trimmed V and J ends, which lost 1 base and 7 bases, there was a span of 20 bases. Germline CDR1 is DFQATT and CDR2 is SNEGSKA (reference sequence). The CDR3 totals 16 residues.

This clonotype came up many times. The chain recombines TRBV24-1 with TRBJ1-4; D perhaps matches TRBD1 (6 bases). Looked up from germline, CDR1 is KGHDR and CDR2 is SFDVKD. The V end was cut by 5 bases, the J end by 3 bases, with 12 bases between. This CDR3 spans 15 amino acids. CDR3: CATSGGGTANEKLFF. The CDR3 DNA sequence: TGTGCCACCAGTGGCGGGGGCACAGCTAATGAAAAACTGTTTTTT.

The table lists this clonotype with many counts. The gene calls are TRBV14 and TRBJ1-2; the match to TRBD1 covers 12 bases. J gave up 7 bases and V 1 base, and 7 bases lay outside the gene matches. The CDR3 loop spans 16 amino acids. Germline loops: CDR1 SGHDN, CDR2 FVKESK. The CDR3 sequence: CASSQGPGQGAFGYTF. For the CDR3, the DNA is TGTGCCAGCAGCCAAGGACCGGGACAGGGGGCGTTTGGCTACACCTTC.

This clonotype has a handful of counts. V gene TRBV4-1 combines with J gene TRBJ1-1; D is undetermined. Looked up from germline, CDR1 is MGHRA and CDR2 is YSYEKL. Trimming took 4 bases from V and 1 from J, leaving 13 bases between them. This CDR3 contains 15 residues. CDR3 bases: TGCGCCAGCAGCCCCCCCCCGCACAGGAACACTGAAGCTTTCTTT. Its protein product is CASSPPPHRNTEAFF.

This clonotype came up many times. One junction end disagrees with the germline gene, perhaps due to a read error. The chain uses TRBV12-3 or TRBV12-4 and TRBJ1-5; 10 bases are shared with TRBD1. The CDR3 runs 16 residues. The DNA for the CDR3 is TGTGCCAGCAGTCCAGGACCGGGACAGGGGAATCGGCCCCAGCATTTT. Translating gives CASSPGPGQGNRPQHF.

To note about this clonotype: Here the CDR3 omits its conserved ending phenylalanine or tryptophan, so a read error is the likely source. The rearrangement joins TRBV6-6 to TRBJ2-7; D not certain. Per the germline V gene, CDR1 is MNHNY and CDR2 is SVGAGI (reference sequence). The CDR3 consists of 11 residues. The CDR3 DNA follows: TGCGCCACTCGCTCGTCCTACGAGCAGTACCTC. Translated, it gives CATRSSYEQYL.

Ten or more counts support this clonotype. The chain carries TRBV29-1 and TRBJ2-7, with 9 positions matching TRBD2. The CDR3 spans 16 residues. The germline gives CDR1 SQVTM, CDR2 ANQGSEA. Trimming cost V 7 bases and J 1 base; bases outside gene matches: 14. CDR3: CSAAVVAGDGSYEQYF. Here the CDR3 DNA reads TGCAGCGCCGCGGTGGTAGCGGGAGACGGATCCTACGAGCAGTACTTC.

The genes are TRBV18 and TRBJ2-7, with TRBD1 matching over 9 bases. The germline V gene has CDR1 KGHSH and CDR2 LQKENI. Losses at the gene ends were 3 bases for V and 4 bases for J; bases not matched to a gene: 16. The CDR3 is 18 residues long. CDR3 DNA: TGTGCCAGCTCACCCACAGGGGCGAGGGACAGGGAAGGATACGAGCAGTACTTC. It is translated as CASSPTGARDREGYEQYF. The full variable domain, completed using reference TRBV18 and TRBJ2-7, is NAGVMQNPRHLVRRRGQEARLRCSPMKGHSHVYWYRQLPEEGLKFMVYLQKENIIDESGMPKERFSAEFPKEGPSILRIQQVVRGDSAAYFCASSPTGARDREGYEQYFGPGTRLTVT.

The chain recombines TRBV20-1 with TRBJ1-1; D gene unclear. The CDR3 spans 11 residues. The germline CDR1 and CDR2 sequences are DFQATT and SNEGSKA (reference sequence). Trimming shortened V by 6 bases and J by 0 bases, and 5 bases separated the two germline ends. DNA of the CDR3: TGCAGTGCCGAGATGAACACTGAAGCTTTCTTT. As protein: CSAEMNTEAFF.

V and J are TRBV25-1 and TRBJ1-6; no definite D call. V lost 1 base, J lost 6 bases, and 7 bases lay in between. The CDR3 loop spans 14 amino acids. Germline loops: CDR1 MGHDK, CDR2 SYGVNS. The CDR3 loop reads CASSEWNSNSPLHF. The CDR3 DNA follows: TGTGCCAGCAGTGAATGGAATTCTAATTCACCCCTCCACTTT.

With regard to this clonotype: The missing conserved phenylalanine or tryptophan at the end of this CDR3 makes a read error likely. The chain links TRBV7-2 to TRBJ2-1, with D possibly being TRBD1 or TRBD2 (5 bases each). V lost 5 bases and J 0 bases, leaving 8 bases between the germline ends. The germline V gene encodes CDR1 SGHTA and CDR2 FQGNSA. The CDR3 runs 14 residues. In DNA, the CDR3 is TGTGCCAGCAGCCGGGACGGCTCCTACAATGAGCAGTTCCTC. It yields the protein CASSRDGSYNEQFL.

This clonotype was seen many times. J is TRBJ2-7 and V is TRBV30; D not certain. This CDR3 is 15 amino acids long. Germline V lookup: CDR1 GTSNPN, CDR2 SVGIG (reference sequence). Trimming took off 3 bases at V and 3 bases at J, with 18 bases between the two ends. CDR3 sequence: CAWRVPSSRNYEQYF. The CDR3 coding sequence is TGTGCCTGGAGGGTCCCTTCTTCTAGAAACTACGAGCAGTACTTC.

The chain joins TRBV12-3 or TRBV12-4 to TRBJ2-7, with D perhaps given as TRBD1 or TRBD2 (5 bases each). The CDR3 has 14 amino acids. Between the trimmed V and J ends, which lost 6 bases and 4 bases, there was a span of 16 bases. The CDR3 region is CASRGPGQGYEQYF. In DNA, the CDR3 is TGTGCCAGCAGGGGGCCGGGGCAGGGATACGAGCAGTACTTC.

This clonotype was picked up many times. This chain joins TRBV6-1 and TRBJ1-3; no definite D call. Germline V lookup: CDR1 MNHNS, CDR2 SASEGT. The CDR3 extends over 15 amino acids. V gave up 4 bases and J gave up 0 bases, with 10 bases separating them. DNA of the CDR3: TGTGCCAGCAGTGCTGAGGGCCTCTCTGGAAACACCATATATTTT. This encodes CASSAEGLSGNTIYF.

This clonotype appeared many times. The chain employs TRBV4-1 and TRBJ2-3, with TRBD2 matching over 9 bases. Germline CDR1 is MGHRA and CDR2 is YSYEKL. This CDR3 contains 16 residues. Trimming cost V 5 bases and J 2 bases; bases outside gene matches: 8. The CDR3 bases are TGCGCCAGCAGCTCCCAGCGGGAGGTATTCACAGATACGCAGTATTTT. Translation gives CASSSQREVFTDTQYF.

The chain combines TRBV12-3 or TRBV12-4 with TRBJ1-2; 10 bases fit TRBD1. With V trimmed by 5 bases and J by 6 bases, 3 bases remained unmatched. The CDR3 extends over 13 amino acids. CDR3 sequence (DNA): TGTGCCAGCAGTCCCGGACAGGGGGATGGCTACACCTTC. Translating it yields CASSPGQGDGYTF.

This clonotype was seen a handful of times. The rearrangement links TRBV6-2 or TRBV6-3 to TRBJ2-1, with TRBD2 matching 13 bases. This CDR3 has 15 amino acids. Germline loops: CDR1 MNHEY, CDR2 SVGEGT. V trimming: 4 bases; J trimming: 6 bases; junction bases outside the gene matches: 3. The chain's CDR3 is CASSFTSGRANEQFF. The CDR3 DNA reads as TGTGCCAGCAGTTTCACTAGCGGGAGGGCCAATGAGCAGTTCTTC.